Listed below are T cell receptor beta chains from one sample, sequenced in a study of beta chain features in type 1 diabetes. TCRdb keeps only in-frame clones here, not all; method: immunoSEQ multiplex PCR. The sample has 600,000 to 700,000 clones, under 15% seen once. Sequencing used naive CD4+ T cells from blood. These receptors were taken from a man between 18 and 35 years old with type 1 diabetes. CDR3s include the opening cysteine and the closing phenylalanine or tryptophan. A D gene is named only where the DNA matches it firmly. A row's size may be missing; if present it is once, few, many or a size class.

-	TRBV29-1	-	TRBJ2-3	CSGDSGPGGDTQYF	TGCAGCGGAGATTCAGGGCCCGGGGGAGATACGCAGTATTTT
-	TRBV25-1	-	TRBJ2-7	CASSERTYEQYF	TGTGCCAGCAGTGAAAGAACCTACGAGCAGTACTTC
-	TRBV6-5	few	TRBJ2-7	CASSYRPWGEQYF	TGTGCCAGCAGTTATCGTCCCTGGGGCGAGCAGTACTTC
-	TRBV19	-	TRBJ1-2	CATLSLTEGGVYGYTF	TGTGCCACTTTATCGCTGACAGAGGGTGGGGTGTATGGCTACACCTTC
-	TRBV7-9	many	TRBJ2-5	CASSLAETQYF	TGTGCCAGCAGCTTAGCCGAGACCCAGTACTTC
-	TRBV7-3	-	TRBJ2-5	CASSPLGERETQYF	TGTGCCAGCAGCCCCCTCGGGGAGCGAGAGACCCAGTACTTC
-	TRBV20-1	few	TRBJ2-3	CSASDPDTQYF	TGCAGTGCTAGTGACCCAGATACGCAGTATTTT
-	TRBV5-1	-	TRBJ1-1	CASSPRGVNTEAFF	TGCGCCAGCAGCCCACGGGGGGTGAACACTGAAGCTTTCTTT
-	TRBV28	-	TRBJ2-7	CASSQNYEQYF	TGTGCCAGCAGTCAAAACTACGAGCAGTACTTC
-	TRBV10-3	-	TRBJ2-7	CAIRGDGDYEQYF	TGTGCCATCAGGGGGGACGGAGACTACGAGCAGTACTTC
TRBD1	TRBV27	-	TRBJ1-1	CASSHRTGRNTEAFF	TGTGCCAGCAGTCACCGGACAGGACGGAACACTGAAGCTTTCTTT
-	TRBV9	-	TRBJ2-1	CASSVDVGIYNEQFF	TGTGCCAGCAGCGTAGATGTAGGGATCTACAATGAGCAGTTCTTC
TRBD1	TRBV7-8	few	TRBJ2-5	CASSTPKGQQETQYF	TGTGCCAGCAGCACCCCCAAGGGACAGCAAGAGACCCAGTACTTC
TRBD2	TRBV18	few	TRBJ2-3	CASSRQQGGTDTQYF	TGTGCCAGCTCACGACAGCAGGGAGGGACAGATACGCAGTATTTT
TRBD2	TRBV9	few	TRBJ2-1	CASSASSGVYNEQFF	TGTGCCAGCAGCGCATCTAGCGGGGTCTACAATGAGCAGTTCTTC
-	TRBV13	-	TRBJ2-7	CASRFTGTHEQYF	TGTGCCAGCAGATTTACAGGGACCCACGAGCAGTACTTC
-	TRBV6-6	-	TRBJ2-2	CASSPTGELFF	TGTGCCAGCAGTCCGACCGGGGAGCTGTTTTTT
-	TRBV15	-	TRBJ1-1	CATSPLGGMVTEAFF	TGTGCCACCAGCCCCCTGGGGGGGATGGTCACTGAAGCTTTCTTT
-	TRBV30	-	TRBJ1-1	CACQYGTEAFF	TGTGCCTGCCAATATGGAACTGAAGCTTTCTTT
TRBD1	TRBV5-1	few	TRBJ1-2	CASSAGQGLEDYGYTF	TGCGCCAGCTCCGCGGGACAGGGGTTGGAAGACTATGGCTACACCTTC
-	TRBV29-1	few	TRBJ2-2	CSVDRVARNTGELFF	TGCAGCGTTGATAGGGTGGCAAGGAACACCGGGGAGCTGTTTTTT